Listed here are 6 T cell receptor beta chains from one sample, sequenced in a study of blood T cell repertoires in COVID-19. TCRdb's table, derived via immunoSEQ multiplex PCR, lists solely in-frame clones and lacks some. This sample has around 250,000 clones, with approximately 84% found just once. Material: PBMCs or T cells enriched from blood (not recorded which). These receptors were obtained from a man aged 18 to 35 who had recovered from COVID-19.

This sequence joins TRBV3-1 (or the pseudogene TRBV3-2) and TRBJ1-2, with D possibly TRBD1 on 5 matching bases. The CDR3 runs to 16 residues. Per the germline V gene, CDR1 is LGHDT and CDR2 is YNNKEL (reference sequence). V lost 0 bases, J lost 4 bases, and 15 bases lay in between. The CDR3 region has the DNA TGTGCCAGCAGCCAAGATCCGCGGGGGTCTGTCTATGGCTACACCTTC. Translating gives CASSQDPRGSVYGYTF.

This CDR3 reads CASARGPLSTDTQYF. CDR3 coding DNA: TGCGCCAGCGCCAGGGGTCCCCTGAGCACAGATACGCAGTATTTT. The gene calls are TRBV5-1 and TRBJ2-3, with a tentative D call TRBD1 (6 bases). The CDR3 spans 15 residues. Germline V gene lookup returns CDR1 SGHRS and CDR2 YFSETQ. Trimming cost V 7 bases and J 0 bases, with 15 bases left between them.

The rearrangement links TRBV7-9 to TRBJ1-5, with a weak D call TRBD1 (6 bases). The ends were cut back, 5 bases at V and 0 bases at J, with 11 bases in the middle. This CDR3 spans 15 amino acids. Germline V gives CDR1 SEHNR, CDR2 FQNEAQ (reference sequence). The CDR3, as DNA: TGTGCCAGCAGCGAGGACAGACTTAGCAATCAGCCCCAGCATTTT. Translating gives CASSEDRLSNQPQHF.

The J gene is TRBJ1-6, the V gene TRBV5-6; maybe TRBD1 (5 bases). The CDR3 loop spans 14 amino acids. The germline CDR1 and CDR2 sequences are SGHDT and YYEEEE. Trimming stripped 0 bases from V and 9 bases from J, with 10 bases between. For the CDR3, the DNA is TGTGCCAGCAGCTTGGCCTTGGGGCTTTCACCCCTCCACTTT. Amino acid sequence: CASSLALGLSPLHF.

The chain links TRBV27 to TRBJ1-4; TRBD1 might be the D (5 bases). The CDR3 runs to 13 residues. The V gene lost 3 bases and the J gene lost 5 bases, with 7 bases spanning the gap. The germline V gene has CDR1 MNHEY and CDR2 SMNVEV (reference sequence). In nucleotides, the CDR3 is TGTGCCAGCAGTTTTACAGGCAATGAAAAACTGTTTTTT. This translates into CASSFTGNEKLFF.

V usage is TRBV7-6 and J usage is TRBJ2-1; 7 bases map to TRBD1. CDR1 is SGHVS and CDR2 is FNYEAQ in the germline V gene. The CDR3 is 14 residues long. V trimming: 5 bases; J trimming: 4 bases; junction bases outside the gene matches: 5. The CDR3 DNA reads as TGTGCCAGCAGCACCCCGACAGGGTACAATGAGCAGTTCTTC. Translation gives CASSTPTGYNEQFF.